These T cell receptor beta chains were read from a single sample in a study of blood T cell repertoires in COVID-19. Produced via immunoSEQ multiplex PCR; TCRdb's table is partial and in-frame only. This table has 60,000 to 75,000 clones, 84% appearing once. The sequenced material came from peripheral blood. The origin of the receptors is a human donor in a cohort sampled during active COVID-19. Each CDR3 is given with its conserved first and last residue. The D gene is left open where the match is weak. Not all rows give a size; the values are once, few, many and, for expanded clones, a class.

DNA: TGTGCCAGCAGTTTCACAGGGGTAGGGGACTACGAGCAGTACTTC; CDR3: CASSFTGVGDYEQYF; size: NA; V: TRBV6-6; J: TRBJ2-7; D: TRBD1
DNA: TGTGCCAGCAGCTCAGCGGGGGGAGAGACCCAGTACTTC; CDR3: CASSSAGGETQYF; size: once; V: TRBV11-2; J: TRBJ2-5; D: TRBD2
DNA: TGTGCCAGCAGCTCTCCAGCCCGCGCGGGGCAGCGTGGAAACACCATATATTTT; CDR3: CASSSPARAGQRGNTIYF; size: NA; V: TRBV28; J: TRBJ1-3; D: NA
DNA: TGTGCCAGCAGTGGCAGCTCCTACGAGCAGTACTTC; CDR3: CASSGSSYEQYF; size: NA; V: TRBV6-2/TRBV6-3; J: TRBJ2-7; D: NA
DNA: TGTGCCAGCACGGGAGTTTATAGCAATCAGCCCCAGCATTTT; CDR3: CASTGVYSNQPQHF; size: few; V: TRBV6-4; J: TRBJ1-5; D: NA
DNA: TGTGCCAGCAGTCCCCAGACAGGAGCCAACGGGGAGCTGTTTTTT; CDR3: CASSPQTGANGELFF; size: NA; V: TRBV3-1/TRBV3-2; J: TRBJ2-2; D: NA
DNA: TGTGCCAGCAGTGACTTTTCGGGGGGCACTGAAGCTTTCTTT; CDR3: CASSDFSGGTEAFF; size: NA; V: TRBV2; J: TRBJ1-1; D: NA
DNA: TGCGCCAGCAGCTTGGTACCGCGCTCGCCCGTTTACGAGCAGTACTTC; CDR3: CASSLVPRSPVYEQYF; size: NA; V: TRBV5-1; J: TRBJ2-7; D: NA
DNA: TGTGCCAGCAGCGTGACTGGAGACTATGGCTACACCTTC; CDR3: CASSVTGDYGYTF; size: few; V: TRBV6-2/TRBV6-3; J: TRBJ1-2; D: NA
DNA: TGTGCCAGCAGCCCCAGGGTGGACTATGGCTACACCTTC; CDR3: CASSPRVDYGYTF; size: NA; V: TRBV6-5; J: TRBJ1-2; D: NA
DNA: TGTGCCACCAGCAGTGCCCAGGGGGCGGGACAGCCCCAGCATTTT; CDR3: CATSSAQGAGQPQHF; size: NA; V: TRBV15; J: TRBJ1-5; D: TRBD1
DNA: TGTGCCTGGAGCCCGACACGGGGGTTCGGCTACGAGCAGTACTTC; CDR3: CAWSPTRGFGYEQYF; size: NA; V: TRBV30; J: TRBJ2-7; D: NA
DNA: TGTGCCAGCAGCTATTCAGGGATGTACGAGCAGTACTTC; CDR3: CASSYSGMYEQYF; size: NA; V: TRBV7-6; J: TRBJ2-7; D: NA
DNA: TGTGCCAGCAGTCTTAGCGGGAATCGGGCAGATACGCAGTATTTT; CDR3: CASSLSGNRADTQYF; size: NA; V: TRBV27; J: TRBJ2-3; D: TRBD2
DNA: TGTGCCAGCAGCTTAGCGAAGAAGGGGGTCACTGAAGCTTTCTTT; CDR3: CASSLAKKGVTEAFF; size: NA; V: TRBV7-9; J: TRBJ1-1; D: NA
DNA: TGTGCCAGTAGTATCTTCGGGGGAGATAAGACCTACGAGCAGTACTTC; CDR3: CASSIFGGDKTYEQYF; size: once; V: TRBV19; J: TRBJ2-7; D: NA
DNA: TGTGCCACCAGTGGGGCTAGCGGGGGGCTGTATGAGCAGTTCTTC; CDR3: CATSGASGGLYEQFF; size: NA; V: TRBV24-1; J: TRBJ2-1; D: TRBD2
DNA: TGCGCCTCCTCCCTCCAAGGGGGCACTGAAGCTTTCTTT; CDR3: CASSLQGGTEAFF; size: NA; V: TRBV4-1; J: TRBJ1-1; D: NA
DNA: TGTGCCAGCAGTTACAGGGCAACCGCCGGGACAGGGGGTTTTCAGCCCCAGCATTTT; CDR3: CASSYRATAGTGGFQPQHF; size: NA; V: TRBV6-2/TRBV6-3; J: TRBJ1-5; D: TRBD1
DNA: TGCAGCGTCACCCCAGGGTTAATCAGCAATGAGCAGTTCTTC; CDR3: CSVTPGLISNEQFF; size: NA; V: TRBV29-1; J: TRBJ2-1; D: NA
DNA: TGTGCCAGTAGTGTTATCGGGAGCAATGAGCAGTTCTTC; CDR3: CASSVIGSNEQFF; size: NA; V: TRBV19; J: TRBJ2-1; D: NA
DNA: TGTGCCAGCAGACAGGGGATTCAGCCCCAGCATTTT; CDR3: CASRQGIQPQHF; size: NA; V: TRBV6-6; J: TRBJ1-5; D: TRBD1
DNA: TGTGCCAGCAGCGTAGGGGGCGGGGGCTACAATGAGCAGTTCTTC; CDR3: CASSVGGGGYNEQFF; size: NA; V: TRBV9; J: TRBJ2-1; D: TRBD2
DNA: TGTGCCACCAGCAGAGGACGGGGGGGGACCTACGAGCAGTACTTC; CDR3: CATSRGRGGTYEQYF; size: NA; V: TRBV15; J: TRBJ2-7; D: TRBD2
DNA: TGTGCCAGCAGCTTAGCGGTCTCTAGCGGGATGTACAATGAGCAGTTCTTC; CDR3: CASSLAVSSGMYNEQFF; size: NA; V: TRBV7-2; J: TRBJ2-1; D: TRBD2
DNA: TGTGCCAGCTCACCATCTCTAGCGGGAGGTGCCTCCTACGAGCAGTACTTC; CDR3: CASSPSLAGGASYEQYF; size: once; V: TRBV18; J: TRBJ2-7; D: TRBD2
DNA: TGTGCCAGCAGCTTAGTTCGAGGGGAAAAACTGTTTTTT; CDR3: CASSLVRGEKLFF; size: NA; V: TRBV7-2; J: TRBJ1-4; D: NA
DNA: TGTGCCAGCAGGCAGGGAGGGTCTGGGGCCAACGTCCTGACTTTC; CDR3: CASRQGGSGANVLTF; size: NA; V: TRBV6-5; J: TRBJ2-6; D: TRBD2
DNA: TGTGCCAGCAGCCCCGGAGGGGGGGGACTTGGCTACACCTTC; CDR3: CASSPGGGGLGYTF; size: NA; V: TRBV11-2; J: TRBJ1-2; D: NA
DNA: TGTGCCAGCTCACCGCGCGCGAGCGGGGGGGCCTCCGGGGAGCTGTTTTTT; CDR3: CASSPRASGGASGELFF; size: few; V: TRBV18; J: TRBJ2-2; D: TRBD2
DNA: TGTGCCAGCAGCTTAGATCCGGGACTAGCGGGATACTCAGATACGCAGTATTTT; CDR3: CASSLDPGLAGYSDTQYF; size: few; V: TRBV7-2; J: TRBJ2-3; D: TRBD2
DNA: TGTGCCAGCAGCCCCGGGACTAGCGGGAGGGCTAGCACAGATACGCAGTATTTT; CDR3: CASSPGTSGRASTDTQYF; size: NA; V: TRBV7-2; J: TRBJ2-3; D: TRBD2
DNA: TGTGCCAGCAGTTTAAGACTGGGGACAGGGGTCGAAAAACTGTTTTTT; CDR3: CASSLRLGTGVEKLFF; size: NA; V: TRBV28; J: TRBJ1-4; D: TRBD1
DNA: TGCGCCAGCAGCTCTGACGACTGGACAGCGAACACCGGGGAGCTGTTTTTT; CDR3: CASSSDDWTANTGELFF; size: NA; V: TRBV5-1; J: TRBJ2-2; D: NA
DNA: TGTGCCAGCAGCCATCCCCCGGGACAGGATTTAATATTTGGAAGAAACACCATATATTTT; CDR3: CASSHPPGQDLIFGRNTIYF; size: NA; V: TRBV3-1/TRBV3-2; J: TRBJ1-3; D: TRBD1
DNA: TGTGCCAGTAGTATAAGTACCGGGTACAATGAGCAGTTCTTC; CDR3: CASSISTGYNEQFF; size: NA; V: TRBV19; J: TRBJ2-1; D: NA
DNA: TGCGCCAGCAGCCGGGGGGCGGTTTACGAGCAGTACTTC; CDR3: CASSRGAVYEQYF; size: NA; V: TRBV5-1; J: TRBJ2-7; D: NA
DNA: TGTGCCAGCAGTACGGCGGGACAGCCCGCGGCAGAGCAGTACTTC; CDR3: CASSTAGQPAAEQYF; size: NA; V: TRBV27; J: TRBJ2-7; D: NA
DNA: TGCGCCAGCAGCCAAGAAACAGGGGTCTATCAGCCCCAGCATTTT; CDR3: CASSQETGVYQPQHF; size: NA; V: TRBV4-3; J: TRBJ1-5; D: TRBD1
DNA: TGTGCCAGCAGTCCGTCCGGGGAGCTGTTTTTT; CDR3: CASSPSGELFF; size: many; V: TRBV27; J: TRBJ2-2; D: NA
DNA: TGTGCCAGCACGTCGGAGGTGACCCTATCCTACAATGAGCAGTTCTTC; CDR3: CASTSEVTLSYNEQFF; size: NA; V: TRBV28; J: TRBJ2-1; D: NA
DNA: TGCGCCAGCAGCCAAGAACGCGTCTCCTACGAGCAGTACTTC; CDR3: CASSQERVSYEQYF; size: NA; V: TRBV4-3; J: TRBJ2-7; D: NA
DNA: TGTGCCAGCAGCACGTATCTTAAAGGAGGGGACACTGAAGCTTTCTTT; CDR3: CASSTYLKGGDTEAFF; size: NA; V: TRBV5-6; J: TRBJ1-1; D: NA
DNA: TGTGCCAGCAGCCCGATGGGGGCCTACACAACCTACAATGAGCAGTTCTTC; CDR3: CASSPMGAYTTYNEQFF; size: NA; V: TRBV7-6; J: TRBJ2-1; D: NA
DNA: TGTGCCAGCAGTTTAGGGCAGGCCCCTGAAGCTTTCTTT; CDR3: CASSLGQAPEAFF; size: NA; V: TRBV28; J: TRBJ1-1; D: NA
DNA: TGCAGTGTAGGGACAGCTAATCAGCCCCAGCATTTT; CDR3: CSVGTANQPQHF; size: NA; V: TRBV29-1; J: TRBJ1-5; D: TRBD1
DNA: TGTGCCAGCAGCTCTCAGGGGGGCGGTTACGAGCAGTACTTC; CDR3: CASSSQGGGYEQYF; size: NA; V: TRBV7-3; J: TRBJ2-7; D: NA
DNA: TGTGCCAGCTCACCTCTCGGTCCGGGGAACACTGAAGCTTTCTTT; CDR3: CASSPLGPGNTEAFF; size: NA; V: TRBV18; J: TRBJ1-1; D: NA
DNA: TGTGCCAGCAGCTTAGGGCCGGGACAGGGCTACACAGATACGCAGTATTTT; CDR3: CASSLGPGQGYTDTQYF; size: NA; V: TRBV7-8; J: TRBJ2-3; D: TRBD1
DNA: TGTGCCAGCAGGGATAGCGGGGAAGAAGAGACCCAGTACTTC; CDR3: CASRDSGEEETQYF; size: NA; V: TRBV2; J: TRBJ2-5; D: TRBD2
DNA: TGCAGTGCTAGTGGTCAGGGGAGTCCCGGGGAGCTGTTTTTT; CDR3: CSASGQGSPGELFF; size: NA; V: TRBV20-1; J: TRBJ2-2; D: NA
DNA: TGCGCCAGCAGCTTGTTGCCTAGCGGGAGCTACGAGCAGTACTTC; CDR3: CASSLLPSGSYEQYF; size: NA; V: TRBV5-1; J: TRBJ2-7; D: TRBD2